This paragraph covers one T cell receptor (beta chain) sequence. This clone's antigen is unknown. Base qualities are missing; no much larger clone stands one base away. The data were taken from a study of T cells in Graves' hyperthyroidism and ophthalmopathy (dated by TCRdb to between 2017 and 2020). As for the study more broadly: Peripheral blood samples were taken at the time of initial diagnosis, prior to any treatment. A discovery cohort of roughly 100 patients, 43 with Graves' ophthalmopathy and over 55 with stable Graves' hyperthyroidism, was used to find distinguishing TCR V-J signatures. Prospective prediction of ophthalmopathy was tested in an independent validation cohort consisting of 18 to 20 hyperthyroidism patients and some 16 patients who later progressed to ophthalmopathy. The approximately 97 discovery patients were randomly divided into training and test sets at a 7:3 ratio. In six Graves' hyperthyroidism patients, the study also compared T-cell repertoires from thyroid tissue with T-cell repertoires from blood. Once sampling was done, hyperthyroidism patients were given methimazole at a starting dose of 30 mg daily, whereas ophthalmopathy patients were given high-dose intravenous methylprednisolone. The paper describes TCR Vbeta CDR3 sequencing of about 140 peripheral blood samples, made up of 40 to 45 ophthalmopathy patients, some 80 hyperthyroidism patients and about 17 progressor patients.

Findings and caveats that apply to the study as a whole: Blood samples also contained most of the expanded thyroid clonotypes (frequency above 0.001), which suggests that blood repertoires may reflect thyroid immune responses. In validation, the model predicted progression to ophthalmopathy with 55% to 71% sensitivity and approximately 72% specificity, a median of about six months before onset. A 13 V-J signature model separated ophthalmopathy from stable hyperthyroidism, with approximately 87% sensitivity and roughly 81% specificity in cross-validation and 80%/75% in testing. Sample size was not statistically predetermined, and investigators were not blinded to group allocation.

TCR beta CDR3 regions were amplified from RNA transcripts. For the first round of RT-PCR on the TCR CDR3, the HTBI primer set was used together with the Qiagen OneStep RT-PCR kit. Libraries were constructed in a second round of multiplex PCR, after which size selection and purification were carried out. The libraries were sequenced on an Illumina HiSeq2000 using paired-end 100 bp reads. Concerning the study's data processing: SOAPnuke was used to process the raw data, with reads discarded if the reads contained adapters or uncalled bases, had a mean Phred below 15, or lacked an exact constant-primer or identifier match. High-quality paired reads were merged with COPE v1.2.5, and unique nucleotide sequences were defined as clonotypes. Clonotypes were aligned to IMGT TRBV, TRBD and TRBJ reference segments using MiTCR v1.1. The analysis was restricted to V-J combinations with a frequency above 0.0001, which together covered 99% to 99.2% of the repertoires. The TCS score was defined as the ratio of F50 (clonal expansion) to E x V (chaos), calculated using BLOSUM62-based TCRdist between CDR3 peptides within each V-J. Welch's t-statistics and random forest reduced roughly 530 V-J features to 10 to 15, which were used in a naive Bayes classifier (R e1071). The public reads were reprocessed in TCRdb via fastp at Q25 and MiXCR, keeping in-frame beta chains. Each entry merges the rows of one CDR3 protein and shows their most common DNA and genes. TCRdb's processing, not the study's, gives the V and J calls here. The sample table holds around 520,000 distinct CDR3 sequences, of which 13% to 15% were seen once. Jointly, the top ten make up roughly 13% of the sample.

V and J are trimmed by 5 bases and 6 bases, and the gene matches miss 2 bases of the junction. The CDR3 spans 13 residues, from the cysteine through the phenylalanine. Just CDR3 DNA is preserved here, 39 bases in frame from base 1. Per the germline V gene (reference sequence), DFQATT is the CDR1 and SNEGSKA is the CDR2. Stable Graves' hyperthyroidism was defined as the absence of progression to ophthalmopathy over 18 months of follow-up. Hyperthyroidism patients were aged 18 to 65 years and newly diagnosed, with disease duration of less than 2 months. The study excluded patients with uncontrolled infections, other autoimmune diseases, pregnancy or lactation. Diagnoses were established on the basis of clinical symptoms, serum thyroxine and TRAb, thyroid ultrasound, and orbital computed tomography. PBMCs were isolated from approximately 10 ml of fresh peripheral blood by Ficoll-Paque density gradient centrifugation. Trizol reagent was used to extract total RNA, and RNA quality was then checked on an Agilent 2100 Bioanalyzer.

The chain uses TRBV20-1 and TRBJ2-7, and 15 junction bases match TRBD2. The sequenced sample consisted of blood. The TCR originated in a woman in her thirties or forties with Graves' hyperthyroidism. The sequenced DNA: TGCAGTGCTGGGACTAGCGGGAGGATCGAGCAGTACTTC. Its translation is CSAGTSGRIEQYF.